This TCR beta chain is from a study of blood T cell repertoires in COVID-19. In the study overall: Donors in the United States, Italy and Spain gave samples during acute or convalescent COVID-19. Nucleic acid was either cDNA or gDNA, and it came from T cells, B-cell-depleted T cells, or PBMCs.

The V gene lost 8 bases and the J gene lost 4 bases, with 20 bases spanning the gap. Germline V gene sequence: CDR1 SNHLY, CDR2 FYNNEI. The CDR3 length is 16 residues. Patients from Seattle were sampled longitudinally, starting during active infection. Per the original methods: Scientists estimated how many nucleated cells there were by amplifying reference gene primers. Some clones are missing from TCRdb's copy, which holds only in-frame ones; the method was immunoSEQ multiplex PCR. V and J calls plus clone size are reproduced from that table; the DNA served to infer D and trimming. Here the sample spans about 160,000 clones, approximately 90% being singletons.

The chain couples TRBV2 to TRBJ2-2, with D tentatively TRBD2 (5 bases). The receptor was derived from a man aged 25-45 years with COVID-19, enrolled during active disease. The sample taken for sequencing was peripheral blood. The CDR3 bases are TGTGCCAGCTCTAAAGGCGTGGGGAGAAGCACCGGGGAGCTGTTTTTT. Translating it yields CASSKGVGRSTGELFF.